A selection of T cell receptor beta chains follows, all from one sample in a study of cytomegalovirus exposure and HLA in healthy donors. This table comes from immunoSEQ multiplex PCR, and its TCRdb copy is limited to in-frame clones, with some not included. The table records about 160,000 clones, 82% of them present only once. The sample comprised PBMCs. These TCRs come from a girl aged 5-17 years in good health and CMV-seropositive. CDR3s include the opening cysteine and the closing phenylalanine or tryptophan. Fields, in order: D gene, V gene, CDR3 length, J gene, CDR3 protein. D genes are given only for firm matches.

TRBD1	TRBV4-3	16	TRBJ2-5	CASSQDLGQGVETQYF
-	TRBV2	14	TRBJ2-3	CASRLTGTADTQYF
-	TRBV10-3	13	TRBJ1-1	CATRAIRDTEAFF
-	TRBV5-1	16	TRBJ2-7	CASSHLPGEGNYEQYF
TRBD1	TRBV4-1	14	TRBJ2-7	CASSQPGQAREQYF
TRBD2	TRBV28	13	TRBJ2-7	CASRRGVSYEQYF
-	TRBV11-3	15	TRBJ1-1	CASSFSGTSNTEAFF
-	TRBV7-9	15	TRBJ1-1	CASSRRSPGYTEAFF
-	TRBV7-3	14	TRBJ2-5	CASSPIGGFETQYF
-	TRBV7-2	15	TRBJ1-5	CASSLGYSSSQPQHF
-	TRBV28	14	TRBJ2-1	CASSSVRALHEQFF
-	TRBV7-2	13	TRBJ1-2	CASRLDRTYGYTF
-	TRBV7-9	16	TRBJ2-2	CASSLGWQDNTGELFF
TRBD1	TRBV9	15	TRBJ2-3	CASSVGTGNTDTQYF
-	TRBV11-2	15	TRBJ1-5	CASSLTGDSNQPQHF
TRBD2	TRBV5-6	18	TRBJ2-7	CASSLGADLAGGFNEQYF
-	TRBV30	16	TRBJ2-3	CAWSGLSGFRTDTQYF
TRBD2	TRBV5-6	16	TRBJ2-2	CASSFGLADPTGELFF
-	TRBV4-2	18	TRBJ1-4	CASSRYLQGLATNEKLFF
TRBD2	TRBV5-1	14	TRBJ2-7	CASSWEGLPYEQYF
TRBD1	TRBV5-1	15	TRBJ2-1	CASGPRDSIYNEQFF
-	TRBV6-5	14	TRBJ2-7	CASSRGQGNYEQYF